These T cell receptor beta chains were read from a single sample in a study of blood T cell repertoires in COVID-19. Profiled with immunoSEQ multiplex PCR; TCRdb holds only in-frame clones, not every one. The sample includes 200,000 or so clones, roughly four fifths of them seen just once. The sample taken for sequencing was PBMCs or T cells enriched from blood (not recorded which). The origin of the receptors is a man in his sixties who had recovered from COVID-19. Both conserved end residues are part of each CDR3.

j_call: TRBJ1-2
v_call: TRBV29-1
cdr3_aa: CSVFIPGQANYGYTF

j_call: TRBJ2-1
v_call: TRBV7-2
cdr3_aa: CASSLDIPSGVYNEQFF

j_call: TRBJ2-5
v_call: TRBV7-3
cdr3_aa: CASKRTSGEGTQYF

j_call: TRBJ2-5
v_call: TRBV19
cdr3_aa: CASSIGQGNLQETQYF

j_call: TRBJ1-1
v_call: TRBV5-6
cdr3_aa: CASSLVSGNTEAFF

j_call: TRBJ2-7
v_call: TRBV6-5
cdr3_aa: CASNPRDRGSYEQYF

j_call: TRBJ2-2
v_call: TRBV5-1
cdr3_aa: CASSLDRTENTGELFF

j_call: TRBJ1-6
v_call: TRBV6-5
cdr3_aa: CASSWKGAGSPLHF

j_call: TRBJ2-3
v_call: TRBV6-2/TRBV6-3
cdr3_aa: CASSYLISTDTQYF

j_call: TRBJ2-1
v_call: TRBV7-2
cdr3_aa: CASSGGGSLSSYNEQFF

j_call: TRBJ2-3
v_call: TRBV3-1/TRBV3-2
cdr3_aa: CASRDYSGPTDTQYF

j_call: TRBJ2-7
v_call: TRBV18
cdr3_aa: CASSPAGQYEQYF

j_call: TRBJ1-2
v_call: TRBV2
cdr3_aa: CASSRTGDGYTF

j_call: TRBJ1-6
v_call: TRBV19
cdr3_aa: CASSIGRGWSPLHF

j_call: TRBJ2-6
v_call: TRBV19
cdr3_aa: CASSERGRLSVLTF

j_call: TRBJ1-5
v_call: TRBV5-1
cdr3_aa: CASSLGDRNQPQHF

j_call: TRBJ1-6
v_call: TRBV6-5
cdr3_aa: CASSYGDNSYNSPLHF

j_call: TRBJ2-2
v_call: TRBV5-6
cdr3_aa: CASSWGQGAKTGELFF

j_call: TRBJ1-4
v_call: TRBV7-2
cdr3_aa: CASSLAPGQGLEKLFF